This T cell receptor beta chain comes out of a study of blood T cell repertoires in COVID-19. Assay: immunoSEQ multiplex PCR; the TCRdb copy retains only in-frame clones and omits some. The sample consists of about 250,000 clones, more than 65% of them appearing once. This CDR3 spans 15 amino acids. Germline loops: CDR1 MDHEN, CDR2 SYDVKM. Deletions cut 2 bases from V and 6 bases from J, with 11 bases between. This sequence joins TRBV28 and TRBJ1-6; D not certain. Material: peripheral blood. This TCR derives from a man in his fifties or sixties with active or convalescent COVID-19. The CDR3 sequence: CASSLAELINSPLHF. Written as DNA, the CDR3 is TGTGCCAGCAGTTTAGCCGAGCTAATTAATTCACCCCTCCACTTT.